Listed here are 6 T cell receptor beta chains from one sample, sequenced in a study of long-term antiretroviral therapy in people with HIV. At survey level, the immunoSEQ assay was run in its v3.0 version. Some clones are missing from TCRdb's copy, which holds only in-frame ones; the method was immunoSEQ multiplex PCR. The data show about 39,000 clones, with 86% seen just once and 3.9% held by the top ten. This specimen consisted of unsorted PBMCs, obtained just before starting antiretroviral therapy. The receptor set was obtained from a woman aged 18-35 years with HIV.

The chain joins TRBV27 to TRBJ2-3; possible D gene TRBD1, 6 bases. The CDR3 loop spans 11 amino acids. Per the germline V gene, CDR1 is MNHEY and CDR2 is SMNVEV (reference sequence). The V end was cut by 8 bases, the J end by 3 bases, with 6 bases between. CDR3 bases: TGTGCCAGCGGACAGACAGATACGCAGTATTTT. Protein: CASGQTDTQYF.

This clone was observed once. This chain links TRBV28 with TRBJ2-7, with 14 bases matching TRBD2. The CDR3 runs 15 residues. In germline, CDR1 is MDHEN, CDR2 SYDVKM. The trim removed 5 bases at V and 7 bases at J, leaving 7 bases unmatched. CDR3 bases: TGTGCCAGCAGTCCCACCGGACTAGCGGGAGGTGAGCAGTACTTC. This codes for CASSPTGLAGGEQYF.

This chain joins TRBV27 and TRBJ1-2, with 7 bases that match TRBD1. The ends lost 2 bases at V and 6 bases at J; junction bases unmatched: 6. Germline CDR1 MNHEY, CDR2 SMNVEV (reference sequence). There are 14 residues in the CDR3. DNA of the CDR3: TGTGCCAGCAGTTTAAGGGGGCTATGGGATGGCTACACCTTC. Protein: CASSLRGLWDGYTF.

The chain couples TRBV6-5 to TRBJ2-1, with a tentative D call TRBD2 (6 bases). This CDR3 region has 14 residues. V shed 4 bases and J shed 2 bases, with 9 bases lying between them. CDR1 and CDR2 from the germline V gene are MNHEY and SVGAGI. The CDR3 loop is CASSSPGAYNEQFF. The CDR3 nucleotides read TGTGCCAGCAGTTCCCCGGGAGCCTACAATGAGCAGTTCTTC.

This rearrangement joins TRBV25-1 to TRBJ2-1; D ambiguous. The germline gives CDR1 MGHDK, CDR2 SYGVNS. CDR3 length: 14 amino acids. Trimming removed 5 bases from V and 0 bases from J, with 8 bases in between. The CDR3 spells CASSPIDSYNEQFF. The DNA of the CDR3 is TGTGCCAGCAGTCCCATAGACTCCTACAATGAGCAGTTCTTC.

This clone has only one observation. V usage is TRBV19 and J usage is TRBJ1-1; 9 bases agree with TRBD1. From germline, CDR1 is LNHDA and CDR2 SQIVND (reference sequence). CDR3 length equals 18 residues. V dropped 5 bases and J dropped 2; count of bases not matched to a gene: 15. CDR3 loop: CASSVIRDRVRENTEAFF. CDR3 nucleotides: TGTGCCAGTAGTGTGATCCGGGACAGGGTGAGGGAAAACACTGAAGCTTTCTTT. Drawing the rest from reference TRBV19 and TRBJ1-1, the complete variable domain is DGGITQSPKYLFRKEGQNVTLSCEQNLNHDAMYWYRQDPGQGLRLIYYSQIVNDFQKGDIAEGYSVSREKKESFPLTVTSAQKNPTAFYLCASSVIRDRVRENTEAFFGQGTRLTVV.